The 18 T cell receptor beta chains given below trace back to one sample, sequenced in a study of blood T cell repertoires in COVID-19. Assay used: immunoSEQ multiplex PCR; TCRdb lists only in-frame clones, some missing. The table records under 200,000 clones, 80% of them present only once. Specimen: peripheral blood. These receptor sequences come from a man aged 60-69 years with acute or convalescent COVID-19.

The CDR3 bases are TGTGCCAGCAGATTAACAGGGGCTCATGAGCAGTTCTTC. Amino acids: CASRLTGAHEQFF. The chain combines TRBV7-9 with TRBJ2-1, with TRBD1 identical over 7 bases. V was clipped by 6 bases and J by 8 bases; unmatched bases: 7. Germline V lookup: CDR1 SEHNR, CDR2 FQNEAQ (reference sequence). This CDR3 contains 13 residues. The full variable domain, its missing parts supplied by reference TRBV7-9 and TRBJ2-1, is DTGVSQNPRHKITKRGQNVTFRCDPISEHNRLYWYRQTLGQGPEFLTYFQNEAQLEKSRLLSDRFSAERPKGSFSTLEIQRTEQGDSAMYLCASRLTGAHEQFFGPGTRLTVL.

The rearrangement joins TRBV10-3 to TRBJ1-4; no clear D gene. Trimming left V 2 bases short and J 5 bases short, with 15 bases between. This CDR3 has 16 amino acids. Germline-derived CDR1 and CDR2 are ENHRY and SYGVKD. CDR3 sequence reads: CAISEIYGSGNEKLFF. CDR3 sequence (DNA): TGTGCCATCAGTGAGATCTACGGGTCGGGAAATGAAAAACTGTTTTTT.

The rearrangement uses TRBV18 and TRBJ2-1; TRBD2 is a possible D gene (6 bases). CDR1 is KGHSH and CDR2 is LQKENI in the germline V gene. This CDR3 has 18 amino acids. With 6 bases removed from V and 8 bases from J, the gap between germline ends came to 29 bases. CDR3 residues: CASSPGPEEGWGFDEQFF. The CDR3 DNA follows: TGTGCCAGCTCGCCAGGCCCAGAGGAGGGATGGGGCTTTGATGAGCAGTTCTTC. Variable domain in full (rest from reference TRBV18 and TRBJ2-1): NAGVMQNPRHLVRRRGQEARLRCSPMKGHSHVYWYRQLPEEGLKFMVYLQKENIIDESGMPKERFSAEFPKEGPSILRIQQVVRGDSAAYFCASSPGPEEGWGFDEQFFGPGTRLTVL.

V usage is TRBV29-1 and J usage is TRBJ1-1; perhaps TRBD1 as D (6 bases). The CDR3 loop spans 13 amino acids. The germline V gene encodes CDR1 SQVTM and CDR2 ANQGSEA. Trimming removed 7 bases at V and 0 bases at J, with 12 bases between. The CDR3: CSGYRVMNTEAFF. The CDR3 nucleotides read TGCAGCGGTTACAGGGTCATGAACACTGAAGCTTTCTTT.

This chain links TRBV4-2 with TRBJ1-6; 7 nucleotides agree with TRBD1. Germline CDR1 and CDR2: LGHNA and YNFKEQ. The CDR3 is 16 amino acids. V shed 2 bases and J 7 bases; nucleotides not matched to a gene: 8. CDR3 in amino acids: CASSQPRQGPNSPLHF. CDR3 DNA: TGTGCCAGCAGCCAACCTAGACAGGGACCCAATTCACCCCTCCACTTT.

V is TRBV25-1 and J is TRBJ1-3; 9 bases are a match to TRBD1. The junction had 9 bases not matched to a gene; V was cut back by 4 bases and J by 8 bases. This CDR3 has 15 residues. The germline CDR1 and CDR2 sequences are MGHDK and SYGVNS. Here the CDR3 reads CASSGGTGSFDTIYF. The CDR3 DNA sequence: TGTGCCAGCAGTGGGGGGACAGGGTCATTTGACACCATATATTTT.

The rearrangement links TRBV4-1 to TRBJ1-3, with D unresolved. Per germline, CDR1 MGHRA and CDR2 YSYEKL. Trimming removed 0 bases at V and 4 bases at J, with 4 bases between. This CDR3 contains 13 residues. In DNA, the CDR3 is TGCGCCAGCAGCCAAGAATCGGGAAACACCATATATTTT. As protein: CASSQESGNTIYF.

The rearrangement uses TRBV6-2 or TRBV6-3 and TRBJ2-7; D is uncertain. V shed 4 bases and J shed 6 bases, with 7 bases lying between them. The CDR3 has 11 amino acids. Germline V gene lookup returns CDR1 MNHEY and CDR2 SVGEGT. CDR3 sequence reads: CASSFDTEQYF. The DNA for the CDR3 is TGTGCCAGCAGTTTCGACACCGAGCAGTACTTC.

The V gene is TRBV14, the J gene TRBJ2-1; D not resolved. The germline CDR1 and CDR2 sequences are SGHDN and FVKESK. The V end was cut by 4 bases, the J end by 7 bases, with 20 bases between. CDR3 length: 16 amino acids. The CDR3 nucleotides read TGTGCCAGCAGCCCCCCCGCGATATTCCGTTTTAATGAGCAGTTCTTC. Translating gives CASSPPAIFRFNEQFF.

The chain carries TRBV29-1 and TRBJ1-1, with D possibly TRBD1 on 6 matching bases. This CDR3 region has 18 residues. Per the germline V gene, CDR1 is SQVTM and CDR2 is ANQGSEA. Trimming stripped 4 bases from V and 1 base from J, with 25 bases between. CDR3 nucleotide sequence: TGCAGCGTTGTTAACGTGATCTTAATAAAGGGGGAGAACACTGAAGCTTTCTTT. It translates to CSVVNVILIKGENTEAFF.

This clone has more than one count but fewer than ten. The chain couples TRBV10-3 to TRBJ1-3; TRBD1 might be the D (6 bases). The V end lost 7 bases, the J end lost 1 base, and 8 bases lay between the germline ends. Germline lookup yields CDR1 ENHRY and CDR2 SYGVKD. CDR3 length: 13 residues. The CDR3 coding sequence is TGTGCCATCATGGGGGCTTCTGGAAACACCATATATTTT. Its translation: CAIMGASGNTIYF.

A note on this clone: Other DNA sequences in this specimen translate into the identical CDR3. The rearrangement uses TRBV7-2 and TRBJ2-3; no clear D gene. The length of the CDR3 is 13 residues. Germline values: CDR1 SGHTA, CDR2 FQGNSA. The germline V and J ends were trimmed by 5 bases and 3 bases, with 9 bases remaining between them. In DNA, the CDR3 is TGTGCCAGCAGCCCGTCGGGTACAGATACGCAGTATTTT. This encodes CASSPSGTDTQYF.

The chain uses TRBV4-1 and TRBJ2-7; 10 nucleotides align to TRBD2. V was pared by 2 bases and J by 7 bases, with 11 bases of the junction left unmatched. The CDR3 extends over 16 amino acids. Germline lookup yields CDR1 MGHRA and CDR2 YSYEKL. The CDR3 DNA follows: TGCGCCAGCAGCCAATTAGGTGGTAGCGGGAGGTGGGAGCAGTACTTC. Its protein product is CASSQLGGSGRWEQYF.

The chain carries TRBV5-1 and TRBJ1-2; D gene uncertain. The CDR3 length is 14 residues. The germline gives CDR1 SGHRS, CDR2 YFSETQ. Trimming pared 0 bases from V and 4 bases from J, leaving 10 bases between. CDR3 sequence: CASSLGMRGYGYTF. The CDR3 DNA reads as TGCGCCAGCAGCTTGGGAATGCGCGGCTATGGCTACACCTTC.

In this sample, this clone turned up a few times. V is TRBV7-2 and J is TRBJ2-1; possible D gene TRBD1, 6 bases. The CDR3 has 15 amino acids. The V end was cut by 5 bases, the J end by 7 bases, with 18 bases between. CDR1 and CDR2 from the germline V gene are SGHTA and FQGNSA. CDR3 coding DNA: TGTGCCAGCAGCGCCGGGGCAGGGGTGGGTAATGAGCAGTTCTTC. Amino acids: CASSAGAGVGNEQFF. Variable domain in full (rest from reference TRBV7-2 and TRBJ2-1): GAGVSQSPSNKVTEKGKDVELRCDPISGHTALYWYRQSLGQGLEFLIYFQGNSAPDKSGLPSDRFSAERTGGSVSTLTIQRTQQEDSAVYLCASSAGAGVGNEQFFGPGTRLTVL.

This clone has just a few counts. The gene calls are TRBV9 and TRBJ1-3, with D possibly matching TRBD1 (6 bases). The ends were cut back, 3 bases at V and 0 bases at J, with 13 bases in the middle. The CDR3 is 16 residues long. Germline CDR1 SGDLS, CDR2 YYNGEE. The CDR3 DNA sequence: TGTGCCAGCAGCGCGAACAGGGCCCCCTCTGGAAACACCATATATTTT. It specifies CASSANRAPSGNTIYF.

V is TRBV12-3 or TRBV12-4 and J is TRBJ1-5; D is uncertain. This CDR3 spans 13 amino acids. V lost 0 bases, J lost 7 bases, and 7 bases lay in between. CDR3: CASSLARRQPQHF. In DNA form, the CDR3 reads TGTGCCAGCAGTTTAGCGCGGCGGCAGCCCCAGCATTTT.

The rearrangement links TRBV21-1 to TRBJ1-1; TRBD1 was called by the table and not checked on the DNA. TRBV21-1 is flagged as a pseudogene. This CDR3 has 17 residues. The CDR3 bases are TGTGCCAGCAGCAAAAACCCGGGACAGCTATTGAACACTGAAGCTTTCTTT. Protein: CASSKNPGQLLNTEAFF.